A selection of T cell receptor beta chains follows, all from one sample in a study of T cell responses to AZD1222 COVID-19 vaccine. Sequencing used immunoSEQ multiplex PCR; TCRdb keeps in-frame clones, though not all of them. The sample lists 98,000 or so clones, 70% to 85% occurring once. The source was peripheral blood, collected 28 days after the second AZD1222 dose. All receptors come from an adult who received the AZD1222 COVID-19 vaccine. The CDR3 runs from the conserved cysteine through the conserved F or W. A D gene is named only where the DNA matches it firmly. Rows may omit the clone size; those that give it use once, few, many or a size class.

>TRBV3-1/TRBV3-2|TRBD1|TRBJ2-1|once
TGTGCCAGCAGCCCCTACTGGGACGACAGGGCTTCCTACAATGAGCAGTTCTTC
CASSPYWDDRASYNEQFF
>TRBV5-1|.|TRBJ1-5|.
TGCGCCAGCAGCTTCACAGGGTTGGATCAGCCCCAGCATTTT
CASSFTGLDQPQHF
>TRBV24-1|.|TRBJ2-1|.
TGTGCCACCAGTGATTCGCTGGCGAGGGGCGGCGAGCAGTTCTTC
CATSDSLARGGEQFF
>TRBV19|TRBD1|TRBJ1-6|few
TGTGCCAGTAGAATCAGGCCGGGACAGGGATATTCAGATTCACCCCTCCACTTT
CASRIRPGQGYSDSPLHF
>TRBV3-1/TRBV3-2|TRBD2|TRBJ2-1|few
TGTGCCAGCAGCCAATTGCCACTAGCGGGAGGGCCAAGCGAGCAGTTCTTC
CASSQLPLAGGPSEQFF
>TRBV10-3|.|TRBJ1-1|.
TGTGCCACAACGGCTGTGATCAACACTGAAGCTTTCTTT
CATTAVINTEAFF
>TRBV30|.|TRBJ1-2|few
TGTGCCTGGAGTGTACAGGCCAACTATGGCTACACCTTC
CAWSVQANYGYTF
>TRBV7-9|.|TRBJ1-2|.
TGTGCCAGCAGCTCAAGGTCCAGGGGAAACAGTAGGGGCTACACCTTC
CASSSRSRGNSRGYTF
>TRBV7-2|.|TRBJ1-2|.
TGTGCCAGCAGCTTCGCGACAGTAGGCTATGGCTACACCTTC
CASSFATVGYGYTF
>TRBV28|TRBD1|TRBJ1-5|.
TGTGCCAGCAGACAACCCTGGGACAGTCATAATCAGCCCCAGCATTTT
CASRQPWDSHNQPQHF
>TRBV19|.|TRBJ2-1|few
TGTGCCAGTAGTATTGGAGGCTTTAATGAGCAGTTCTTC
CASSIGGFNEQFF
>TRBV6-6|TRBD1|TRBJ1-2|.
TGTGCCAGCAAGGCAGGGACAGGGGGAAACTATGGCTACACCTTC
CASKAGTGGNYGYTF
>TRBV7-6|.|TRBJ1-1|.
TGTGCCAGCAGCTTAGACGGTTGGGGGCAGGGAGCTGAAGCTTTCTTT
CASSLDGWGQGAEAFF
>TRBV29-1|.|TRBJ1-2|.
TGCAGCGTTGGGATCCGGGAGGAGGGCTACACCTTC
CSVGIREEGYTF
>TRBV19|.|TRBJ2-7|.
TGTGCCAGTAGGAAGAGAGGGCCGTACTACGAGCAGTACTTC
CASRKRGPYYEQYF
>TRBV19|.|TRBJ1-1|.
TGTGCCAGTAGTAGTCGGGGGAACACTGAAGCTTTCTTT
CASSSRGNTEAFF
>TRBV6-1|.|TRBJ1-3|.
TGTGCCAGCAGTGAAGCGATTGGGGTAACCTCTGGAAACACCATATATTTT
CASSEAIGVTSGNTIYF
>TRBV15|TRBD1|TRBJ2-2|.
TGTGCCACCAAGGGTGGCTTCCAGGGGGCAACTAACACCGGGGAGCTGTTTTTT
CATKGGFQGATNTGELFF
>TRBV9|TRBD1|TRBJ1-1|.
TGTGCCAGCAGCGTAGGGGACAGTTTTGTCACTGAAGCTTTCTTT
CASSVGDSFVTEAFF
>TRBV7-3|.|TRBJ2-1|once
TGTGCCAGCAGCTTAACGTGGACAAGCGGAGAGCAGTTCTTC
CASSLTWTSGEQFF
>TRBV6-4|.|TRBJ2-1|.
TGTGCCAGCAGTGACGGGCAGGGGAACAATGAGCAGTTCTTC
CASSDGQGNNEQFF
>TRBV5-1|TRBD2|TRBJ2-3|once
TGCGCCAGCAGCTTGGAAGGGACTAGCGGGATAACAGATACGCAGTATTTT
CASSLEGTSGITDTQYF